These T cell receptor beta chains were read from a single sample in a study of control samples from healthy donors and cancer patients. Repertoires were generated with immunoSEQ multiplex PCR, while TCRdb's copy carries only in-frame clones and drops some. The sample has 65,000 to 100,000 clones; approximately 87% are singletons. The source material was blood. These receptors were collected from a man in his fifties in good health. Each CDR3 is given with its conserved first and last residue. The D gene is left open where the match is weak. Where a row states a size, it is once, few, many or the class of an expanded clone; other rows omit it.

cdr3_aa: CASSLRDTIYF; cdr3_nt: TGTGCCAGCAGCTTAAGGGACACCATATATTTT; j_call: TRBJ1-3; clone_size: .; d_call: .; v_call: TRBV7-2
cdr3_aa: CASSFGTSVGTIYF; cdr3_nt: TGTGCCAGCAGCTTTGGGACCTCCGTGGGTACCATATATTTT; j_call: TRBJ1-3; clone_size: few; d_call: .; v_call: TRBV7-2
cdr3_aa: CSAANSQGWRTEAFF; cdr3_nt: TGCAGCGCCGCTAATTCACAGGGCTGGAGGACTGAAGCTTTCTTT; j_call: TRBJ1-1; clone_size: few; d_call: .; v_call: TRBV29-1
cdr3_aa: CASSSLAGSLNTEAFF; cdr3_nt: TGTGCCAGCAGCTCCTTGGCAGGGTCCTTGAACACTGAAGCTTTCTTT; j_call: TRBJ1-1; clone_size: .; d_call: .; v_call: TRBV5-6
cdr3_aa: CASRPGQAGGELFF; cdr3_nt: TGTGCCAGCAGACCCGGACAGGCGGGCGGGGAGCTGTTTTTT; j_call: TRBJ2-2; clone_size: once; d_call: TRBD1; v_call: TRBV6-6
cdr3_aa: CASRKDPASSTEAFF; cdr3_nt: TGTGCCAGCAGAAAAGACCCCGCTTCATCAACTGAAGCTTTCTTT; j_call: TRBJ1-1; clone_size: .; d_call: .; v_call: TRBV5-5
cdr3_aa: CASSVIPNTEAFF; cdr3_nt: TGTGCCAGCAGCGTAATTCCGAACACTGAAGCTTTCTTT; j_call: TRBJ1-1; clone_size: .; d_call: .; v_call: TRBV6-4
cdr3_aa: CAGQTVQYEQYF; cdr3_nt: TGTGCCGGACAAACGGTTCAATACGAGCAGTACTTC; j_call: TRBJ2-7; clone_size: .; d_call: .; v_call: TRBV2
cdr3_aa: CASSQSSRGWRETQYF; cdr3_nt: TGCGCCAGCAGTCAATCGTCTCGCGGCTGGCGGGAGACCCAGTACTTC; j_call: TRBJ2-5; clone_size: .; d_call: .; v_call: TRBV23-1
cdr3_aa: CSASLGGTGGFWITEAFF; cdr3_nt: TGCAGTGCTAGTCTAGGGGGGACAGGGGGGTTTTGGATCACTGAAGCTTTCTTT; j_call: TRBJ1-1; clone_size: .; d_call: TRBD1; v_call: TRBV20-1
cdr3_aa: CASTTSGASEAFF; cdr3_nt: TGTGCCAGCACTACTTCGGGGGCATCTGAAGCTTTCTTT; j_call: TRBJ1-1; clone_size: .; d_call: .; v_call: TRBV6-6
cdr3_aa: CASSRGVMNTEAFF; cdr3_nt: TGCGCCAGCTCTCGGGGGGTTATGAACACTGAAGCTTTCTTT; j_call: TRBJ1-1; clone_size: .; d_call: .; v_call: TRBV4-3
cdr3_aa: CASSQAPGTLKGYTF; cdr3_nt: TGTGCCAGCTCGCAAGCCCCCGGGACCCTAAAGGGCTACACCTTC; j_call: TRBJ1-2; clone_size: .; d_call: .; v_call: TRBV18
cdr3_aa: CASRDYQNTDTQYF; cdr3_nt: TGCGCCAGCCGGGACTACCAAAACACAGATACGCAGTATTTT; j_call: TRBJ2-3; clone_size: .; d_call: TRBD2; v_call: TRBV4-1